This T cell receptor beta chain is from a study of blood T cell repertoires in COVID-19. The repertoire was sequenced with immunoSEQ multiplex PCR; TCRdb's copy has only in-frame clones and lacks some. The sample records 82,000 or so clones, around 89% being singletons. Germline V gives CDR1 SEHNR, CDR2 FQNEAQ (reference sequence). Trimming at V came to 5 bases and at J to 3 bases, leaving 15 bases not matched to a gene. CDR3 length: 18 residues. What was sequenced was PBMCs or T cells enriched from blood (not recorded which). The chain combines TRBV7-9 with TRBJ2-1, with 8 bases matching TRBD1. The clonotype comes from a woman aged 45-59 years with acute COVID-19. The CDR3 DNA is TGTGCCAGCAGCCCAAAAGTGGTGTCAGGGGGCGGCTACAATGAGCAGTTCTTC. It encodes CASSPKVVSGGGYNEQFF.